A single T cell receptor (beta chain) is shown here with its context. Its antigen is currently not known. No qualities accompany the bases; no much larger clone lies one base away. This sample was taken from a study of shared clonotypes between healthy human individuals (dated by TCRdb to 2018 to 2020). Regarding the study in general: A couple of women and a few men aged 18 to 49 years were included in the cohort. For each donor, CD4 naive and CD4 memory were each given three plates, CD8 naive was given two plates, and CD8 memory was given one plate. The study deeply sequenced blood TCR repertoires of about 5 healthy adults to estimate repertoire size and the extent of clonotype sharing between individuals. To increase sequencing depth and limit assay-specific biases, different laboratories used diverse techniques to prepare libraries and sequence TCR repertoires. Each donor's leukapheresis produced roughly between about 0.8 and 8.9 billion PBMCs.

TCR CDR3 regions were amplified from genomic DNA by multiplex PCR using the deep immunoSEQ assay. Extracted genomic DNA from each cell subset was spread evenly across all wells of several immunoSEQ 96-well plates, with each plate serving as a replicate. For sorted subsets, approximately 0.2 ug of genomic DNA, equivalent to 30,000 or so T cell genomes, went into each replicate PCR. The purified libraries were quantified using a Qubit 3.0 fluorometer, sized with a Bioanalyzer 2100, and then quantified again using the KAPA Library Quantification kit. Each immunoSEQ 96-well plate was sequenced on its own single-read 150-cycle Illumina NextSeq 550 flow cell. As for the authors' bioinformatics: Because the immunoSEQ output included only junctional sequences and no quality scores, the filtering could not be the same as the filtering used for full-length reads. Sequences were annotated with PyIR, a Python wrapper for IgBLAST v1.9, and V/J genes and CDR3 were assigned using IMGT germline references. Reads were filtered out if the reads had weak V/J assignments (E-value above 1e-6), no CDR3, stop codons, out-of-frame junctions, or ambiguous translated residues. V3J clonotypes were defined as sequences sharing an identical inferred V gene, J gene, and CDR3 amino acid sequence. The percentage overlap between two repertoires was calculated by dividing the number of shared unique clonotypes by the size of the smaller repertoire. Repertoire richness was assessed with RTK rarefaction, the Chao1 estimator, and Recon v2.1 estimates of unobserved clonotypes. OLGA was used to compute generation probabilities for all TCRbeta clonotypes that the gDNA method yielded from four donors. The immuneACCESS repertoire file appears here via TCRdb, limited to in-frame rearrangements. These files lack a portion of the clones; in checked studies, under half of the deficit traces to unresolved V genes, and the cause of the others is not known. V and J calls and clone size are as listed in that table; D and trimming were resolved from the DNA. Present in this sample are about 2.3 million clones, around 93% of which were seen just once. The ten largest clonotypes hold 0.37% of the sample.

Donors were healthy HIV-negative adults with no recently reported acute infections or vaccinations. All donors were Caucasian adults living in Nashville, Tennessee, USA. CD4+ T cells were enriched by magnetic negative selection; naive cells were then positively selected on CD45RA, and the negative fraction formed the memory subset. Blood was collected by leukapheresis, and PBMCs were isolated by Ficoll-Histopaque density gradient centrifugation and then cryopreserved in liquid nitrogen vapor phase. Analytical flow cytometry was used to check the purity and quantity of every magnetically sorted T cell population. Genomic DNA was isolated from every sorted fraction and measured by UV absorbance on a Nanodrop 2000c. Here is what the overall study found, with its caveats: Only blood was sampled, and tissue TCR repertoires likely differ from those in blood. Incomplete sequencing was indicated by rarefaction of sorted-subset datasets, despite the large sequencing depth. Higher generation probabilities were observed for clonotypes shared by all four sorted-subset donors than for non-shared clonotypes. Sharing across a handful of donors was observed for approximately 5% of naive CD4, 3% to 4% of naive CD8, around 2.5% of memory CD4, and about 0.39% of memory CD8 clonotypes. Naive subsets generally had larger estimated clonotype richness than memory subsets did. Pairwise subsampling indicated that sequencing depth was expected to affect the degree of clonotype sharing among donors. The genetic and exposure-history diversity represented was limited by the small number of donors.

CDR1 and CDR2 are drawn from the germline V gene: SGHRS, YFSETQ. Trimmed from V: 4 bases; trimmed from J: 1 base; junction bases lacking a gene match: 3. The CDR3 sequence holds 15 residues, the cysteine and phenylalanine included. Solely the CDR3 DNA is kept, with 45 bases framed from the first base. The sample taken for sequencing was naive CD4+ T cells from PBMCs. The cell subset or site label on this specimen signifies: CD45RA+ positively selected. Recombination joined TRBV5-1 with TRBJ1-1, with 11 central nucleotides matching TRBD1. This clonotype was sampled from a young man in good health. Some clones in this sample may be carry-over from other donors' samples. The nucleotide sequence reads TGCGCCAGCAGCGGGACAGGGGGTGGGAACACTGAAGCTTTCTTT. This is translated as CASSGTGGGNTEAFF.